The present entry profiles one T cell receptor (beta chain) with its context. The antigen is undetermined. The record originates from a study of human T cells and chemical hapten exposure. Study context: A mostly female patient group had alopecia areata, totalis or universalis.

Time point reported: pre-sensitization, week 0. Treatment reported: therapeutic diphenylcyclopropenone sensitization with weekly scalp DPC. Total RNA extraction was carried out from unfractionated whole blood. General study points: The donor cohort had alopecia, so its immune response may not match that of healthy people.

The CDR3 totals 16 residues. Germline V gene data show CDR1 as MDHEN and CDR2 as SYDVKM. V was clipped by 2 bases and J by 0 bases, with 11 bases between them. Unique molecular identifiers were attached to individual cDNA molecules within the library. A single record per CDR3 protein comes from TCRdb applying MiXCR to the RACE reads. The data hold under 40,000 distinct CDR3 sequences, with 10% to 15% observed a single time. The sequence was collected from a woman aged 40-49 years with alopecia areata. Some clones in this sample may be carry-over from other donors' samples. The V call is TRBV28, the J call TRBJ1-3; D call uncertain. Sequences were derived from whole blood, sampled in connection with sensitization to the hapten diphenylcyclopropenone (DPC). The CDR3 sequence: CASSLRTDLSGNTIYF. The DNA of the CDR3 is TGTGCCAGCAGTTTACGGACGGACCTCTCTGGAAACACCATATATTTT.